The 13 T cell receptor beta chains given below trace back to one sample, sequenced in a study of identical twins. A single record per CDR3 protein comes from TCRdb applying MiXCR to the 5' RACE reads. The repertoire holds about 690,000 distinct CDR3 sequences, 5.5% to 6.5% seen once, with 1.5% to 2% in the top ten. Sequenced input: naive T cells sorted from blood. The receptors here all came from a man younger than 35 in good health.

This clonotype was counted at least ten times. The chain carries TRBV7-3 and TRBJ2-1; the match to TRBD2 covers 7 bases. Germline V gene sequence: CDR1 SGHTA, CDR2 FQGTGA. This CDR3 has 16 residues. V shed 5 bases, J shed 6 bases, and the junction held 13 bases outside the gene matches. DNA of the CDR3: TGTGCCAGCAGCCCCAACTCCTTTCTAGCGGTCAATGAGCAGTTCTTC. Translating gives CASSPNSFLAVNEQFF.

The gene calls are TRBV7-9 and TRBJ2-2, with 7 bases that match TRBD1. Trimming removed 5 bases from V and 4 bases from J; junction bases left unmatched: 7. The CDR3 consists of 15 residues. Looked up from germline, CDR1 is SEHNR and CDR2 is FQNEAQ (reference sequence). CDR3 sequence (DNA): TGTGCCAGCAGCGTGAGACAGGGTTTCACCGGGGAGCTGTTTTTT. Protein product: CASSVRQGFTGELFF.

Many counts were recorded for this clonotype. The chain recombines TRBV12-3 or TRBV12-4 with TRBJ2-3; D remains unclear. The length of the CDR3 is 15 residues. V lost 3 bases and J 2 bases, leaving 12 bases between the germline ends. CDR3 nucleotides: TGTGCCAGCAGTTTTTCATCTGGATTCACAGATACGCAGTATTTT. Translated: CASSFSSGFTDTQYF.

This clonotype showed up many times. The CDR3 DNA follows: TGTGCCATCAGTGGGGGCGGGAGGGCCCCCTACGAGCAGTACGTC. Its translation: CAISGGGRAPYEQYV. The chain recombines TRBV10-3 with TRBJ2-7, with TRBD2 identical over 9 bases. Trimming took 4 bases from V and 2 from J; bases not matched to a gene: 6. CDR1 and CDR2 from the germline V gene are ENHRY and SYGVKD. The CDR3 length is 15 residues.

There are many counts of this clonotype. The rearrangement links TRBV29-1 to TRBJ2-7; the D gene could be TRBD1 or TRBD2 (5 bases each). Germline CDR1 reads SQVTM; CDR2 reads ANQGSEA. Trimming stripped 6 bases from V and 1 base from J, with 10 bases between. CDR3 length: 12 amino acids. CDR3 nucleotide sequence: TGCAGCGTCTGGGACCTATCCTACGAGCAGTACTTC. As protein: CSVWDLSYEQYF.

The J gene is TRBJ2-7, the V gene TRBV15; possible D gene TRBD1, 6 bases. The CDR3 totals 15 residues. V was cut by 5 bases and J by 3 bases, with 17 bases left in between. Germline lookup yields CDR1 LNHNV and CDR2 YYDKDF (reference sequence). The CDR3 sequence is CATSSPLTGVYEQYV. As DNA, the CDR3 is TGTGCCACCAGCTCGCCCTTGACAGGCGTCTACGAGCAGTACGTC.

This clonotype was detected only a few times. This clone may be a read error of a much larger clone one base away. This chain connects TRBV5-1 to TRBJ2-7; D is uncertain. Between the trimmed V and J ends, which lost 0 bases and 2 bases, there was a span of 9 bases. The CDR3 consists of 14 residues. The germline V gene encodes CDR1 SGHRS and CDR2 YFSETQ. CDR3 sequence reads: CASSLEINPYEQYF. The DNA of the CDR3 is TGCGCCAGCAGCTTGGAAATAAACCCCTACGAGCAGTACTTC.

This clonotype appeared many times. The genes are TRBV15 and TRBJ2-1; unclear D gene. Trimming stripped 0 bases from V and 6 bases from J, with 18 bases between. This CDR3 is built from 17 residues. Germline V gives CDR1 LNHNV, CDR2 YYDKDF (reference sequence). CDR3: CATSRDQAVGWGNEQFF. The CDR3 bases are TGTGCCACCAGCAGAGATCAAGCTGTAGGTTGGGGCAATGAGCAGTTCTTC.

The rearrangement uses TRBV30 and TRBJ1-3; D possibly corresponds to TRBD1 (6 bases). CDR3 length equals 11 residues. Germline V gene sequence: CDR1 GTSNPN, CDR2 SVGIG (reference sequence). V was shortened by 2 bases and J by 8 bases, with 7 bases between the two germline ends. CDR3 loop: CAWSPGDTIYF. The CDR3 bases are TGTGCCTGGAGTCCAGGGGACACCATATATTTT.

This clonotype has only a few counts. This chain's CDR3 is CAIAGLRETQYF. The DNA of the CDR3 is TGTGCCATCGCCGGACTGAGAGAGACCCAGTACTTC. The V and J genes are TRBV10-3 and TRBJ2-5; possibly TRBD2 for D (5 bases). Trimming took 8 bases from V and 4 from J, leaving 11 bases between them. The CDR3 length is 12 residues. The germline V gene encodes CDR1 ENHRY and CDR2 SYGVKD.

This clonotype has a handful of counts. The chain employs TRBV10-3 and TRBJ2-2, with TRBD2 as a possible D gene (6 bases). The CDR3 runs 16 residues. V was trimmed by 3 bases and J by 1 base, leaving 12 bases between them. Germline CDR1 and CDR2: ENHRY and SYGVKD. The CDR3 is CAISDLRLVNTGELFF. The CDR3 DNA sequence: TGTGCCATCAGTGATTTGAGACTAGTGAACACCGGGGAGCTGTTTTTT.

This clonotype was observed a handful of times. The chain joins TRBV30 to TRBJ2-1, with D perhaps matching TRBD2 (6 bases). Trimming left V 2 bases short and J 3 bases short, with 11 bases between. CDR1 and CDR2 from the germline V gene are GTSNPN and SVGIG (reference sequence). The length of the CDR3 is 14 residues. The CDR3 DNA is TGTGCCTGGAGTCCGGGAGTACTCTACAATGAGCAGTTCTTC. It is translated as CAWSPGVLYNEQFF.

This clonotype appeared many times. The chain combines TRBV6-5 with TRBJ2-5, with 10 bases that match TRBD2. V trimming: 1 base; J trimming: 3 bases; junction bases outside the gene matches: 5. This CDR3 region has 16 residues. Germline V gene sequence: CDR1 MNHEY, CDR2 SVGAGI. CDR3 residues: CASSYYGLAEEETQYF. The CDR3 region has the DNA TGTGCCAGCAGTTACTATGGACTAGCGGAGGAAGAGACCCAGTACTTC.